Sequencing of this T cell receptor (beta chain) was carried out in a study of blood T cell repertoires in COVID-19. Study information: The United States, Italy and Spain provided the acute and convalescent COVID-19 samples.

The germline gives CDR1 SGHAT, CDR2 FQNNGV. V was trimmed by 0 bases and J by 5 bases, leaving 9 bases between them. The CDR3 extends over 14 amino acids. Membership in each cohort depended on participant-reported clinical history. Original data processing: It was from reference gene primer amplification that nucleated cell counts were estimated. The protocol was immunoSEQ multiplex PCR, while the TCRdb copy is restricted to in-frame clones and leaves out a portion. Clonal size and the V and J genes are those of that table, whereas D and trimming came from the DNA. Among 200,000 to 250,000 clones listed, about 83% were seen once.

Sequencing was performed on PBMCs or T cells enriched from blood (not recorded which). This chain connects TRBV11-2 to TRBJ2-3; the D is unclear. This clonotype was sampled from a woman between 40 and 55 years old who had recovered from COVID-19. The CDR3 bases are TGTGCCAGCAGCTTAGATCATCTAGTAGATACGCAGTATTTT. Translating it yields CASSLDHLVDTQYF.